The 21 T cell receptor beta chains presented below share a single source sample, sequenced in a study of sequential checkpoint blockade in melanoma. Described treatment: randomized to nivolumab then ipilimumab (arm A) or the reverse (arm B). Assay used: immunoSEQ multiplex PCR; TCRdb lists only in-frame clones, some missing. The sample lists fewer than 20,000 clones, approximately 57% occurring once. Here the sequenced sample was CD8+ T cells sorted from blood (inferred from file names), taken from a patient given nivolumab and ipilimumab in sequence. Every receptor here comes from a human donor with melanoma.

The chain links TRBV11-2 to TRBJ1-2, with D perhaps TRBD1 (5 bases). Looked up from germline, CDR1 is SGHAT and CDR2 is FQNNGV. V shed 5 bases and J shed 0 bases, with 13 bases lying between them. The CDR3 runs to 15 residues. The CDR3 DNA is TGTGCCAGCAGCATACGGACACGCTCTAACTATGGCTACACCTTC. Residues: CASSIRTRSNYGYTF.

This clone was picked up many times. The rearrangement joins TRBV5-4 to TRBJ2-6; TRBD1 matches 7 bases. Germline assignment: CDR1 SGHNT and CDR2 YYREEE (reference sequence). This CDR3 is built from 15 residues. V trimming: 2 bases; J trimming: 2 bases; junction bases outside the gene matches: 1. The CDR3 region has the DNA TGTGCCAGCAGCTTTCAGGGGGCTGGGGCCAACGTCCTGACTTTC. Its protein is CASSFQGAGANVLTF.

This clone was recorded only once. This chain connects TRBV29-1 to TRBJ2-7; D possibly corresponds to TRBD1 (5 bases). Germline lookup yields CDR1 SQVTM and CDR2 ANQGSEA. V was cut by 7 bases and J by 3 bases, with 10 bases left in between. This CDR3 is 11 amino acids long. CDR3 nucleotide sequence: TGCAGCGCAGGGATTGACTACGAGCAGTACTTC. This codes for CSAGIDYEQYF.

This chain connects TRBV30 to TRBJ2-1; a possible D gene is TRBD2 (6 bases). Germline V gene lookup returns CDR1 GTSNPN and CDR2 SVGIG (reference sequence). There are 11 residues in the CDR3. V was cut by 5 bases and J by 9 bases, with 11 bases left in between. The CDR3 coding sequence is TGTGCCTGGGGGGGGAGTATTGAGCAGTTCTTC. Encoded protein: CAWGGSIEQFF.

The V call is TRBV27, the J call TRBJ2-1; 7 nucleotides align to TRBD2. The CDR3 has 15 residues. Germline values: CDR1 MNHEY, CDR2 SMNVEV (reference sequence). J was trimmed by 0 bases and V by 5 bases; bases with no gene match: 4. The CDR3 bases are TGTGCCAGCAGTAAGGGACTAAGCTCCTACAATGAGCAGTTCTTC. Amino acids: CASSKGLSSYNEQFF.

This clone appeared a few times. The chain couples TRBV6-5 to TRBJ2-3; 8 positions match TRBD2. The V and J ends lost 2 bases and 6 bases, in that order; junction bases with no gene match: 4. CDR1 is MNHEY, CDR2 SVGAGI, per germline. The CDR3 loop spans 14 amino acids. Here the CDR3 reads CASSYVPGGDTQYF. The CDR3, as DNA: TGTGCCAGCAGTTACGTCCCGGGAGGGGATACGCAGTATTTT.

The chain uses TRBV6-5 and TRBJ2-7, with a tentative D call TRBD1 (6 bases). Germline V gene lookup returns CDR1 MNHEY and CDR2 SVGAGI. There are 11 residues in the CDR3. V lost 5 bases to trimming and J lost 7 bases, with 9 bases between them. CDR3 protein: CASSTGNEQYF. In DNA, the CDR3 is TGTGCCAGCAGTACAGGGAATGAGCAGTACTTC.

A few counts support this clone. CDR3 sequence (DNA): TGCGCCAGCAGCCCTCTAGGTAGCGGAGGTCTTTCTGAGACCCAGTACTTC. Amino acids: CASSPLGSGGLSETQYF. The genes are TRBV5-1 and TRBJ2-5; possibly TRBD2 for D (6 bases). The V gene lost 4 bases and the J gene lost 5 bases, with 24 bases spanning the gap. This CDR3 is built from 17 residues. The germline gives CDR1 SGHRS, CDR2 YFSETQ.

This clone showed up just a few times. The J gene is TRBJ2-5, the V gene TRBV6-6; 11 nucleotides align to TRBD2. The CDR3 contains 15 residues. Germline assignment: CDR1 MNHNY and CDR2 SVGAGI (reference sequence). V was clipped by 3 bases and J by 2 bases; unmatched bases: 2. The CDR3 bases are TGTGCCAGCAGTTATAGCGGGGGGGAACAAGAGACCCAGTACTTC. This translates into CASSYSGGEQETQYF.

The V gene is TRBV7-9, the J gene TRBJ1-2; D uncertain. The CDR3 spans 11 residues. V was trimmed by 5 bases and J by 2 bases, leaving 3 bases between them. Germline CDR1 SEHNR, CDR2 FQNEAQ (reference sequence). The CDR3 DNA reads as TGTGCCAGCAGCCTCAACTATGGCTACACCTTC. Amino acids: CASSLNYGYTF.

V and J are TRBV11-2 and TRBJ2-7; no clear D gene. The CDR3 is 11 residues long. Germline CDR1 is SGHAT and CDR2 is FQNNGV. V was clipped by 1 base and J by 5 bases, with 3 bases between them. The CDR3 here is CASSLADEQYF. CDR3 nucleotide sequence: TGTGCCAGCAGCTTAGCGGACGAGCAGTACTTC. The full variable domain, completed using reference TRBV11-2 and TRBJ2-7, is EAGVAQSPRYKIIEKRQSVAFWCNPISGHATLYWYQQILGQGPKLLIQFQNNGVVDDSQLPKDRFSAERLKGVDSTLKIQPAKLEDSAVYLCASSLADEQYFGPGTRLTVT.

The V gene is TRBV9, the J gene TRBJ1-1; 8 bases fit TRBD1. Germline V gene data show CDR1 as SGDLS and CDR2 as YYNGEE. The ends lost 4 bases at V and 6 bases at J; junction bases unmatched: 11. The CDR3 is 15 residues long. The CDR3 DNA reads as TGTGCCAGCAGCCCAACCGGGGGGACAGGATCTGAAGCTTTCTTT. It encodes CASSPTGGTGSEAFF.

This clone appeared once. This chain connects TRBV6-5 to TRBJ2-3, with D tentatively TRBD1 (6 bases). CDR1 and CDR2 from the germline V gene are MNHEY and SVGAGI. The CDR3 is 15 residues long. V lost 6 bases and J 2 bases, leaving 15 bases between the germline ends. The CDR3 DNA follows: TGTGCCAGCAGCCAGCAAGGACAGTTCACAGATACGCAGTATTTT. This codes for CASSQQGQFTDTQYF.

This chain connects TRBV28 to TRBJ2-7; the D is unclear. Trimming removed 2 bases from V and 3 bases from J, with 8 bases in between. The CDR3 sequence is 13 residues long. CDR1 is MDHEN and CDR2 is SYDVKM in the germline V gene. CDR3 protein: CASSLMESYEQYF. The CDR3 nucleotides read TGTGCCAGCAGTTTAATGGAGAGCTACGAGCAGTACTTC.

This clone was counted between two and nine times. The rearrangement uses TRBV7-7 and TRBJ2-2, with 9 bases that match TRBD2. Germline CDR1 reads SSHAT; CDR2 reads FNYEAQ (reference sequence). V lost 3 bases, J lost 6 bases, and 5 bases stayed unmatched. The CDR3 runs 15 residues. CDR3 residues: CASSLFSGGSGELFF. In DNA form, the CDR3 reads TGTGCCAGCAGCTTGTTTAGCGGGGGTTCCGGGGAGCTGTTTTTT.

Only a few counts were recorded for this clone. The chain joins TRBV4-2 to TRBJ1-1; 9 bases are shared with TRBD1. With V trimmed by 2 bases and J by 4 bases, 5 bases remained unmatched. CDR3 size: 15 residues. Looked up from germline, CDR1 is LGHNA and CDR2 is YNFKEQ. The CDR3 reads CASSQTGGYGTEAFF. As DNA, the CDR3 is TGTGCCAGCAGCCAAACAGGGGGCTACGGCACTGAAGCTTTCTTT.

V gene TRBV7-6 combines with J gene TRBJ2-2, with 7 positions matching TRBD2. With 1 base clipped from V and 4 bases from J, the junction kept 6 bases outside the gene matches. The CDR3 is 16 amino acids. The germline gives CDR1 SGHVS, CDR2 FNYEAQ. CDR3 coding DNA: TGTGCCAGCAGCTTAGTACTAGCGAGATTCACCGGGGAGCTGTTTTTT. Residues: CASSLVLARFTGELFF.

The rearrangement joins TRBV4-2 to TRBJ2-7; 7 bases are shared with TRBD2. V dropped 5 bases and J dropped 4; count of bases not matched to a gene: 11. Germline values: CDR1 LGHNA, CDR2 YNFKEQ. This CDR3 spans 15 amino acids. The CDR3 loop is CASSYWLGGSYEQYF. The CDR3 bases are TGTGCCAGCAGCTATTGGTTGGGCGGGAGTTACGAGCAGTACTTC.

The rearrangement links TRBV25-1 to TRBJ2-1, with 9 bases identical to TRBD2. V shed 3 bases and J 4 bases; nucleotides not matched to a gene: 13. This CDR3 has 18 amino acids. Germline CDR1 is MGHDK and CDR2 is SYGVNS. CDR3 DNA sequence: TGTGCCAGCAGTGATTCGATGCGGGAGGGGACTTCGTACAATGAGCAGTTCTTC. It codes for CASSDSMREGTSYNEQFF.

In its sample, this clone was seen a few times. The chain links TRBV27 to TRBJ2-3, with 10 bases fitting TRBD1. J was trimmed by 3 bases and V by 4 bases; bases with no gene match: 1. The CDR3 consists of 14 residues. Per the germline V gene, CDR1 is MNHEY and CDR2 is SMNVEV (reference sequence). CDR3 in DNA: TGTGCCAGCAGTTGGGACAGGGGAACAGATACGCAGTATTTT. This gives the protein CASSWDRGTDTQYF.

J is TRBJ2-2 and V is TRBV5-1, with TRBD2 identical over 7 bases. J gave up 2 bases and V 0 bases, and 1 base lay outside the gene matches. Germline V gives CDR1 SGHRS, CDR2 YFSETQ. This CDR3 region has 15 residues. The CDR3 region is CASSLGDYNTGELFF. DNA of the CDR3: TGCGCCAGCAGCTTGGGGGACTATAACACCGGGGAGCTGTTTTTT. The whole variable domain, remainder taken from reference TRBV5-1 and TRBJ2-2, is KAGVTQTPRYLIKTRGQQVTLSCSPISGHRSVSWYQQTPGQGLQFLFEYFSETQRNKGNFPGRFSGRQFSNSRSEMNVSTLELGDSALYLCASSLGDYNTGELFFGEGSRLTVL.